These 13 T cell receptor beta chains originate from one sample sequenced in a study of spatial heterogeneity in lung cancer. TCRdb re-derived calls from the 5' RACE reads in MiXCR, one entry per CDR3 protein. The sample records just under 850 distinct CDR3 sequences, approximately 6.7% being singletons. Time point meaning: sample taken at primary tumor resection. Study outcomes and limitations: Tumors with more nonsynonymous mutations had more expanded intratumoral alpha and beta TCRs.

These receptors have no known antigen. Material: lung tumor tissue, obtained at surgery. The source of these receptors is a female donor with early-stage non-small cell lung cancer.

This clonotype is labeled large. This beta chain turned up in a library designed for alpha chains; as an off-target read, its abundance says little. The chain has TRBV6-1 and TRBJ2-2; D ambiguous. The CDR3 is made up of 10 amino acids. Per the germline V gene, CDR1 is MNHNS and CDR2 is SASEGT. V was clipped by 3 bases and J by 7 bases, with 0 bases between them. CDR3: CASSDGELFF. Here the CDR3 DNA reads TGTGCCAGCAGTGACGGGGAGCTGTTTTTT.

This clonotype is deemed medium-sized. This beta chain represents an off-target read in a library built for alpha chains; its size is of limited meaning. The chain uses TRBV19 and TRBJ1-5; 11 bases align to TRBD1. The CDR3 is 16 amino acids. CDR1 and CDR2 from the germline V gene are LNHDA and SQIVND (reference sequence). V was pared by 3 bases and J by 2 bases, with 3 bases of the junction left unmatched. The CDR3 here is CASSIPGQGGNQPQHF. The CDR3, as DNA: TGTGCCAGTAGTATCCCGGGACAGGGGGGCAATCAGCCCCAGCATTTT.

This clonotype is large in the sample. This beta chain is a stray sequence in a library constructed for alpha chains; its clone size is not meaningful. The rearrangement joins TRBV7-2 to TRBJ2-7; D not resolved. Germline lookup yields CDR1 SGHTA and CDR2 FQGNSA. V gave up 5 bases and J gave up 2 bases, with 7 bases separating them. This CDR3 is built from 12 residues. The DNA for the CDR3 is TGTGCCAGCAGCCCCGACACCTACGAGCAGTACTTC. Its translation is CASSPDTYEQYF.

By share, this clonotype ranks as large. This beta chain turned up in a library designed for alpha chains; as an off-target read, its abundance says little. V is TRBV24-1 and J is TRBJ2-2; TRBD1 matches 7 bases. Germline trimming cut 4 bases from V and 4 bases from J; bases unmatched to any gene: 8. The CDR3 length is 16 residues. Per germline, CDR1 KGHDR and CDR2 SFDVKD. The chain's CDR3 is CATSDSGQILTGELFF. The DNA for the CDR3 is TGTGCCACCAGTGACTCGGGACAGATCCTCACCGGGGAGCTGTTTTTT.

Notes on this clonotype: This beta chain appears as a stray read in a library generated for alpha chains; its size is not informative. The J gene is TRBJ2-1, the V gene TRBV30, with 7 bases aligning to TRBD2. After removal of 6 bases from V and 2 bases from J, the junction contained 7 bases not matched to a gene. CDR1 and CDR2 (germline): GTSNPN, SVGIG (reference sequence). The CDR3 consists of 14 residues. CDR3 region: CACVGRLTYNEQFF. CDR3 DNA: TGTGCCTGCGTCGGGAGGTTGACCTACAATGAGCAGTTCTTC.

In its sample, this clonotype ranks as large. Found in a library prepared for alpha chains, this beta chain is an off-target read, and its abundance has little meaning. This chain joins TRBV29-1 and TRBJ2-5, with 10 bases aligning to TRBD2. This CDR3 contains 14 residues. The V and J ends lost 4 bases and 1 base, in that order; junction bases with no gene match: 3. From germline, CDR1 is SQVTM and CDR2 ANQGSEA. CDR3 sequence: CSVGLAGSQETQYF. The CDR3, as DNA: TGCAGCGTTGGACTAGCGGGTTCCCAAGAGACCCAGTACTTC. The full variable domain, rest sourced from reference TRBV29-1 and TRBJ2-5, is SAVISQKPSRDICQRGTSLTIQCQVDSQVTMMFWYRQQPGQSLTLIATANQGSEATYESGFVIDKFPISRPNLTFSTLTVSNMSPEDSSIYLCSVGLAGSQETQYFGPGTRLLVL.

This clonotype is labeled as medium-sized. This beta chain was picked up by a library intended for alpha chains and is off target, so its count carries little meaning. The rearrangement uses TRBV12-5 and TRBJ2-7; weak D call: TRBD2 (6 bases). This CDR3 has 14 amino acids. Germline V gives CDR1 LGHNT, CDR2 FRNRAP. Trimming removed 3 bases from V and 3 bases from J, with 12 bases in between. CDR3 DNA: TGTGCTAGTGGTTTAGGGGACTTAGACTACGAGCAGTACTTC. As protein: CASGLGDLDYEQYF.

This clonotype is categorized as medium-sized (0.01 to 0.1%). This beta chain is off target for a library built for alpha chains, so its abundance means little. This chain connects TRBV2 to TRBJ1-4; TRBD1 might be the D (6 bases). V was pared by 10 bases and J by 5 bases, with 14 bases between. The CDR3 runs to 13 residues. Germline V lookup: CDR1 SNHLY, CDR2 FYNNEI. The CDR3 sequence is CATQVDSNEKLFF. CDR3 DNA: TGTGCCACCCAAGTGGACAGCAATGAAAAACTGTTTTTT.

This clonotype is large (0.1 to 1%) within its sample. This beta chain appears as a stray read in a library generated for alpha chains; its size is not informative. The gene calls are TRBV4-2 and TRBJ2-1; no firm D call. V lost 4 bases and J lost 6, with 4 bases in between. CDR1 is LGHNA, CDR2 YNFKEQ, per germline. CDR3 length equals 11 residues. The CDR3 sequence is CASSPGNEQFF. In DNA form, the CDR3 reads TGTGCCAGCAGCCCTGGCAATGAGCAGTTCTTC.

This clonotype counts as large. This beta chain came through as a stray read in a library set up for alpha chains, and its size says little. V and J are TRBV4-3 and TRBJ2-7, with TRBD1 matching over 9 bases. CDR1 and CDR2 from the germline V gene are LGHNA and YSLEER. The CDR3 loop spans 15 amino acids. The V and J ends lost 3 bases and 3 bases, in that order; junction bases with no gene match: 6. The CDR3 nucleotides read TGCGCCAGCAGCCAGACCGGGACAGGGTTCTACGAGCAGTACTTC. Protein sequence: CASSQTGTGFYEQYF.

By sample share, this clonotype is large. A library made for alpha chains picked up this beta chain off target, so its size means little. The chain joins TRBV20-1 to TRBJ2-1, with 10 nucleotides matching TRBD2. Germline CDR1 DFQATT, CDR2 SNEGSKA (reference sequence). The V segment lost 6 bases and the J segment 2 bases; nucleotides outside the gene matches: 10. This CDR3 is 16 amino acids long. The CDR3 nucleotides read TGCAGTGCCGCTAGACTAGCGGGTGACGCCTACAATGAGCAGTTCTTC. Translating gives CSAARLAGDAYNEQFF.

This clonotype occurred many times. The library was built for alpha chains, so this beta chain is an off-target read and its size means little. The chain links TRBV2 to TRBJ2-7, with 11 bases matching TRBD2. V trimming: 6 bases; J trimming: 2 bases; junction bases outside the gene matches: 3. This CDR3 is built from 14 residues. Per the germline V gene, CDR1 is SNHLY and CDR2 is FYNNEI. Here the CDR3 DNA reads TGTGCCAGCAGCGCTAGCGGGGGGCCCTACGAGCAGTACTTC. Amino acid sequence: CASSASGGPYEQYF. The variable domain in full, completed from reference TRBV2 and TRBJ2-7, reads EPEVTQTPSHQVTQMGQEVILRCVPISNHLYFYWYRQILGQKVEFLVSFYNNEISEKSEIFDDQFSVERPDGSNFTLKIRSTKLEDSAMYFCASSASGGPYEQYFGPGTRLTVT.

This clonotype is large in the sample. The library was prepared for alpha chains; this beta chain is a stray read, so its frequency means little. J is TRBJ1-5 and V is TRBV20-1, with D unresolved. The V end was cut by 0 bases, the J end by 5 bases, with 17 bases between. The germline V gene has CDR1 DFQATT and CDR2 SNEGSKA (reference sequence). This CDR3 is 16 amino acids long. The CDR3 nucleotides read TGCAGTGCTAGAGAATCAGGCAGGCGGCAGGATCAGCCCCAGCATTTT. This gives the protein CSARESGRRQDQPQHF.